This TCR beta chain was captured in a study of Tregs in tolerant kidney transplant recipients. Study findings and constraints: The small number of patients limits these findings pending further validation.

Unstimulated regulatory T cells (CD4+CD25+CD127-), CD4+CD25- non-regulatory cells, CD4 and CD8 cells were FACS-sorted from thawed PBMCs. Clones were sequenced by immunoSEQ multiplex PCR, and TCRdb holds only the in-frame ones, with some missing. The data hold 85,000 to 100,000 clones, with roughly 93% observed a single time. The V gene's germline CDR1 is SGDLS and CDR2 YYNGEE. The CDR3 consists of 15 residues. V lost 3 bases and J lost 3, with 16 bases in between. Details on this clone: What it binds is not known.

The source of this sequence is a human donor who received a combined kidney and bone marrow transplant. The sequencing used CD4+ T cells from blood, collected before the transplant. This chain joins TRBV9 and TRBJ2-7; D may be TRBD2 (5 bases). The CDR3 loop reads CASSADTGNSYEQYF. For the CDR3, the DNA is TGTGCCAGCAGCGCAGACACGGGGAACAGCTACGAGCAGTACTTC.